Listed here are 13 T cell receptor beta chains from one sample, sequenced in a study of neurological immune-mediated disorders (dated by TCRdb to about 2019). Receptor libraries were prepared by 5' RACE. Sequencing used an Illumina HiSeq 2500. The public reads were reanalyzed by TCRdb: fastp trimming at Q25, MiXCR alignment, in-frame beta chains only. Duplicate CDR3 protein sequences are folded into a single record with the most common DNA and genes. In this sample the table shows tens of thousands of distinct CDR3 sequences, almost 2.5% of which occur a single time. The top ten clonotypes cover 2% to 2.5% of the sample. The specimen was PBMCs. These receptors all stem from a woman aged 50 to 65 with multiple sclerosis.

This clonotype showed up many times. The chain recombines TRBV6-6 with TRBJ2-7; 8 nucleotides align to TRBD1. Trimming took 0 bases from V and 4 from J; bases not matched to a gene: 11. This CDR3 comprises 17 residues. CDR1 and CDR2 (germline): MNHNY, SVGAGI (reference sequence). The CDR3 DNA reads as TGTGCCAGCAGTTACTCGAATCGCGTGACAGGGGTGTACGAGCAGTACTTC. As protein: CASSYSNRVTGVYEQYF.

This clonotype has at least ten counts. The chain carries TRBV12-3 or TRBV12-4 and TRBJ1-3, with D hard to call. The V end lost 6 bases, the J end lost 5 bases, and 2 bases lay between the germline ends. This CDR3 contains 10 residues. In DNA, the CDR3 is TGTGCCAGCAGGCGAAACACCATATATTTT. Translation: CASRRNTIYF.

In its sample, this clonotype was seen many times. The junction departs from germline at one end; a sequencing error may be responsible. The chain combines TRBV5-1 with TRBJ1-6; D call uncertain. The length of the CDR3 is 15 residues. The V gene's germline CDR1 is SGHRS and CDR2 YFSETQ. The CDR3 here is CASSPRGPWDSPLNF. In nucleotides, the CDR3 is TGCGCCAGCAGCCCGCGAGGGCCGTGGGATTCACCCCTCAACTTT.

This clonotype was counted ten times or more. The chain joins TRBV5-1 to TRBJ2-7; the D is unclear. The CDR3 contains 11 residues. Germline values: CDR1 SGHRS, CDR2 YFSETQ. Trimming shortened V by 6 bases and J by 5 bases, and 9 bases separated the two germline ends. CDR3 in DNA: TGCGCCAGCAAAGTTAAGGACGAGCAGTACTTC. Translated, it gives CASKVKDEQYF.

This clonotype appeared many times. This chain links TRBV15 with TRBJ2-5, with 7 bases that match TRBD1. There are 14 residues in the CDR3. Germline V lookup: CDR1 LNHNV, CDR2 YYDKDF (reference sequence). V shed 6 bases, J shed 0 bases, and the junction held 4 bases outside the gene matches. CDR3 sequence reads: CATRRGTDQETQYF. The CDR3 DNA reads as TGTGCCACCAGAAGGGGGACAGACCAAGAGACCCAGTACTTC.

This clonotype has at least ten counts. This chain connects TRBV20-1 to TRBJ2-3, with D possibly TRBD2 on 6 matching bases. Between the trimmed V and J ends, which lost 5 bases and 2 bases, there was a span of 14 bases. The CDR3 length is 14 residues. Looked up from germline, CDR1 is DFQATT and CDR2 is SNEGSKA (reference sequence). CDR3 DNA: TGCAGTGCTGGAAGGGCGGGACTCACAGATACGCAGTATTTT. It specifies CSAGRAGLTDTQYF.

This clonotype was detected many times. The chain couples TRBV20-1 to TRBJ2-7, with D perhaps matching TRBD1 (6 bases). V dropped 0 bases and J dropped 4 bases, with 22 bases sitting between them. The CDR3 runs to 17 residues. CDR1 and CDR2 from the germline V gene are DFQATT and SNEGSKA (reference sequence). The CDR3 DNA reads TGCAGTGCTAGAGATGGACCCGGGACCCCGAGGGGGTACGAGCAGTACTTC. Translated: CSARDGPGTPRGYEQYF.

This clonotype was detected ten times or more. CDR3 DNA sequence: TGCAGTGCTAGCCCGGGGACTAGCGGGAGGTCCTGGGAGCAGTACTTC. This codes for CSASPGTSGRSWEQYF. The rearrangement joins TRBV20-1 to TRBJ2-7; 15 nucleotides match TRBD2. The CDR3 has 16 residues. With V trimmed by 3 bases and J by 7 bases, 10 bases remained unmatched. CDR1 is DFQATT and CDR2 is SNEGSKA in the germline V gene (reference sequence).

This clonotype was counted ten times or more. The chain recombines TRBV6-5 with TRBJ1-4; D is possibly TRBD1 (6 bases). Per the germline V gene, CDR1 is MNHEY and CDR2 is SVGAGI. The CDR3 loop spans 15 amino acids. Trimming left V 2 bases short and J 3 bases short, with 10 bases between. This chain's CDR3 is CASSYGGPPNEKLFF. The CDR3 region has the DNA TGTGCCAGCAGTTACGGGGGGCCACCTAATGAAAAACTGTTTTTT.

This clonotype was recorded many times. The chain links TRBV3-1 to TRBJ1-5, with D perhaps TRBD1 (6 bases). CDR3 length equals 14 residues. Trimming pared 5 bases from V and 7 bases from J, leaving 15 bases between. Germline V CDR1 and CDR2: LGHDT, YNNKEL (reference sequence). CDR3 DNA sequence: TGTGCCAGCAGCGACTTCGGGGGGCGGCAGCCCCAGCATTTT. Protein sequence: CASSDFGGRQPQHF.

The table lists this clonotype with many counts. The chain couples TRBV7-2 to TRBJ2-1; TRBD2 agrees at 8 bases. V lost 0 bases and J lost 8; bases outside the gene matches: 3. This CDR3 is built from 14 residues. CDR1 and CDR2 from the germline V gene are SGHTA and FQGNSA. CDR3 DNA: TGTGCCAGCAGCTTAGCGGAGCGGGAGCATGAGCAGTTCTTC. This encodes CASSLAEREHEQFF.

Many counts were recorded for this clonotype. The CDR3 nucleotides are TGTGCCAGCAGCCTGACAGGGACAACTAATGAAAAACTGTTTTTT. Its protein is CASSLTGTTNEKLFF. The rearrangement links TRBV7-2 to TRBJ1-4, with 7 bases identical to TRBD1. CDR1 and CDR2 (germline): SGHTA, FQGNSA. The V gene end was trimmed by 5 bases and the J gene end by 0 bases; junction bases not matched to a gene: 3. The CDR3 has 15 residues.

At least ten counts were recorded for this clonotype. J is TRBJ2-5 and V is TRBV7-6; maybe TRBD2 (5 bases). The CDR3 covers 12 residues. In germline, CDR1 is SGHVS, CDR2 FNYEAQ. The ends were cut back, 2 bases at V and 5 bases at J, with 6 bases in the middle. The CDR3 loop reads CASSLQRETQYF. DNA for the CDR3: TGTGCCAGCAGCTTACAGCGGGAGACCCAGTACTTC. The entire variable domain, with the rest obtained from reference TRBV7-6 and TRBJ2-5, is as follows: GAGVSQSPRYKVTKRGQDVALRCDPISGHVSLYWYRQALGQGPEFLTYFNYEAQQDKSGLPNDRFSAERPEGSISTLTIQRTEQRDSAMYRCASSLQRETQYFGPGTRLLVL.